The 21 T cell receptor beta chains in this list originate from one sample, sequenced in a study of blood T cell repertoires in COVID-19. The method was immunoSEQ multiplex PCR; TCRdb's version includes in-frame clones alone and lacks a portion of them. The sample records some 240,000 clones, around four fifths being singletons. Sequencing was performed on peripheral blood. The receptors were sampled from a woman between 70 and 85 years old with COVID-19, enrolled during active disease.

J is TRBJ1-4 and V is TRBV4-3; 10 bases map to TRBD1. V shed 4 bases and J 0 bases; nucleotides not matched to a gene: 8. The CDR3 has 18 residues. CDR1 and CDR2 from the germline V gene are LGHNA and YSLEER. In nucleotides, the CDR3 is TGCGCCAGCAGCCTTACTTGGACAGGGGGAGCAACTAATGAAAAACTGTTTTTT. It codes for CASSLTWTGGATNEKLFF.

This clone was detected once. The rearrangement uses TRBV27 and TRBJ1-4, with a possible D match to TRBD1 (6 bases). This CDR3 is built from 16 residues. V lost 4 bases and J lost 4, with 16 bases in between. Germline loops: CDR1 MNHEY, CDR2 SMNVEV (reference sequence). For the CDR3, the DNA is TGTGCCAGCAGTTCGCAGACAGGACCCTTTAATGAAAAACTGTTTTTT. Amino acids: CASSSQTGPFNEKLFF.

This rearrangement joins TRBV7-9 to TRBJ1-2; D not certain. This CDR3 is built from 13 residues. Germline V gene lookup returns CDR1 SEHNR and CDR2 FQNEAQ (reference sequence). V was cut by 0 bases and J by 8 bases, with 10 bases left in between. The chain's CDR3 is CASSLAGVGGYTF. In DNA, the CDR3 is TGTGCCAGCAGCTTAGCCGGGGTCGGCGGCTACACCTTC.

The sample holds a few counts of this clone. This sequence joins TRBV28 and TRBJ1-3, with D maybe TRBD1 (6 bases). The V end lost 3 bases, the J end lost 3 bases, and 15 bases lay between the germline ends. The CDR3 extends over 16 amino acids. Per germline, CDR1 MDHEN and CDR2 SYDVKM. The CDR3 protein is CASSFRQAAGGNTIYF. The CDR3 DNA follows: TGTGCCAGCAGTTTCAGACAGGCCGCCGGTGGAAACACCATATATTTT.

CDR3 sequence: CASSKDRINEKLFF. CDR3 bases: TGTGCCAGCAGCAAAGACAGGATCAATGAAAAACTGTTTTTT. V is TRBV28 and J is TRBJ1-4; D perhaps matches TRBD1 (6 bases). The V gene's germline CDR1 is MDHEN and CDR2 SYDVKM. Between the trimmed V and J ends, which lost 6 bases and 5 bases, there was a span of 13 bases. CDR3 length: 14 amino acids.

The chain is built from TRBV18 and TRBJ1-4; weak D call: TRBD1 (6 bases). The germline V and J ends were trimmed by 4 bases and 6 bases, with 12 bases remaining between them. This CDR3 is built from 14 residues. In germline, CDR1 is KGHSH, CDR2 LQKENI. The CDR3: CASSLQGTDEKLFF. CDR3 DNA: TGTGCCAGCTCACTACAGGGAACAGATGAAAAACTGTTTTTT.

The J gene is TRBJ1-3, the V gene TRBV5-4; a possible D gene is TRBD1 (6 bases). Germline V gene sequence: CDR1 SGHNT, CDR2 YYREEE (reference sequence). V lost 6 bases to trimming and J lost 3 bases, with 13 bases between them. The CDR3 has 14 amino acids. The chain's CDR3 is CASTLTGSGNTIYF. In DNA form, the CDR3 reads TGTGCCAGCACTCTAACAGGGAGTGGAAACACCATATATTTT.

The rearrangement links TRBV6-1 to TRBJ1-2; 8 bases are a match to TRBD1. Germline V gene lookup returns CDR1 MNHNS and CDR2 SASEGT. CDR3 size: 15 residues. The J segment lost 10 bases and the V segment lost 2 bases, leaving 12 bases of the junction unmatched. This CDR3 is CASSELGAGGDVYTF. Written as DNA, the CDR3 is TGTGCCAGCAGTGAATTGGGCGCAGGGGGCGATGTCTACACCTTC.

V and J are TRBV7-2 and TRBJ2-7; maybe TRBD2 (5 bases). Germline V gene lookup returns CDR1 SGHTA and CDR2 FQGNSA. Trimming took 8 bases from V and 2 from J, leaving 16 bases between them. The CDR3 runs 14 residues. The CDR3 DNA sequence: TGTGCCAGCGGGTCGGCTAGCCCTACCTACGAGCAGTACTTC. It yields the protein CASGSASPTYEQYF.

V usage is TRBV2 and J usage is TRBJ2-2, with D perhaps matching TRBD1 (6 bases). The CDR3 is 15 amino acids. V was pared by 5 bases and J by 2 bases, with 12 bases between. CDR1 SNHLY and CDR2 FYNNEI come from the germline V gene. CDR3 bases: TGTGCCAGCAGTTACAGGGTTGAAAACACCGGGGAGCTGTTTTTT. The encoded protein is CASSYRVENTGELFF.

V and J are TRBV19 and TRBJ1-5; possibly TRBD1 for D (5 bases). Germline V gene data show CDR1 as LNHDA and CDR2 as SQIVND (reference sequence). The CDR3 loop spans 11 amino acids. The V end was cut by 9 bases, the J end by 5 bases, with 8 bases between. CDR3 protein: CASGGDQPQHF. The CDR3 DNA reads as TGTGCCAGCGGGGGGGATCAGCCCCAGCATTTT.

This chain uses TRBV11-3 with TRBJ2-2; D is uncertain. Germline CDR1 SGHNT, CDR2 YENEEA. The CDR3 extends over 13 amino acids. The germline V and J ends were trimmed by 5 bases and 5 bases, with 9 bases remaining between them. CDR3 bases: TGTGCCAGCAGCCCTAGGCCGACCGGGGAGCTGTTTTTT. This gives the protein CASSPRPTGELFF.

The V call is TRBV30, the J call TRBJ2-2; tentative D call: TRBD2 (5 bases). From germline, CDR1 is GTSNPN and CDR2 SVGIG (reference sequence). The CDR3 covers 15 residues. V lost 7 bases, J lost 5 bases, and 20 bases lay in between. CDR3 amino acids: CAYRPRTGGTGELFF. The CDR3 bases are TGTGCCTACCGACCGCGGACGGGCGGGACCGGGGAGCTGTTTTTT.

This rearrangement joins TRBV9 to TRBJ1-2; no clear D. The CDR3 sequence is 15 residues long. V lost 3 bases to trimming and J lost 5 bases, with 17 bases between them. Germline values: CDR1 SGDLS, CDR2 YYNGEE. CDR3 residues: CASSGEIELSYGYTF. The CDR3 DNA reads as TGTGCCAGCAGCGGAGAAATCGAGCTCTCGTATGGCTACACCTTC.

The V gene is TRBV25-1, the J gene TRBJ2-3; TRBD2 is a possible D gene (5 bases). The CDR3 extends over 14 amino acids. Per the germline V gene, CDR1 is MGHDK and CDR2 is SYGVNS. Trimming removed 6 bases at V and 3 bases at J, with 13 bases between. CDR3 coding DNA: TGTGCCAGCAGGCACAGTGGCGGGACAGATACGCAGTATTTT. It translates to CASRHSGGTDTQYF. Combining the CDR3 with reference TRBV25-1 and TRBJ2-3 gives the whole variable domain EADIYQTPRYLVIGTGKKITLECSQTMGHDKMYWYQQDPGMELHLIHYSYGVNSTEKGDLSSESTVSRIRTEHFPLTLESARPSHTSQYLCASRHSGGTDTQYFGPGTRLTVL.

This clone was picked up one time. The chain carries TRBV19 and TRBJ1-2; 10 nucleotides match TRBD1. The CDR3 loop spans 17 amino acids. Trimming at V came to 1 base and at J to 4 bases, leaving 9 bases not matched to a gene. Germline V CDR1 and CDR2: LNHDA, SQIVND (reference sequence). This CDR3 is CASSIAGTGDLRYGYTF. The CDR3 coding sequence is TGTGCCAGTAGTATAGCCGGGACAGGGGATCTCCGCTATGGCTACACCTTC. Combining the CDR3 with reference TRBV19 and TRBJ1-2 gives the whole variable domain DGGITQSPKYLFRKEGQNVTLSCEQNLNHDAMYWYRQDPGQGLRLIYYSQIVNDFQKGDIAEGYSVSREKKESFPLTVTSAQKNPTAFYLCASSIAGTGDLRYGYTFGSGTRLTVV.

The chain recombines TRBV30 with TRBJ2-1; a possible D gene is TRBD2 (6 bases). From germline, CDR1 is GTSNPN and CDR2 SVGIG (reference sequence). The V end lost 6 bases, the J end lost 10 bases, and 13 bases lay between the germline ends. This CDR3 spans 11 amino acids. For the CDR3, the DNA is TGTGCCTGCCCCGAGGCGGGAGAGCAGTTCTTC. This encodes CACPEAGEQFF.

This chain joins TRBV3-1 (or the pseudogene TRBV3-2) and TRBJ2-1; D is uncertain. Germline V gene sequence: CDR1 LGHDT, CDR2 YNNKEL (reference sequence). Deletions cut 1 base from V and 7 bases from J, with 5 bases between. The CDR3 covers 12 residues. The CDR3 nucleotides read TGTGCCAGCAGCCAAGGTAGAAATGAGCAGTTCTTC. The encoded protein is CASSQGRNEQFF.

This chain joins TRBV4-1 and TRBJ2-5; perhaps TRBD2 as D (5 bases). CDR1 and CDR2 (germline): MGHRA, YSYEKL. This CDR3 has 14 residues. With 0 bases removed from V and 9 bases from J, the gap between germline ends came to 14 bases. Here the CDR3 DNA reads TGCGCCAGCAGCCAAGATAGGATTCGAGGGCCCCAGTACTTC. Translation: CASSQDRIRGPQYF.

The rearrangement uses TRBV18 and TRBJ1-1; D gene unclear. Germline CDR1 reads KGHSH; CDR2 reads LQKENI. Trimming pared 3 bases from V and 6 bases from J, leaving 8 bases between. The CDR3 is made up of 12 amino acids. Here the CDR3 reads CASSPGEAEAFF. CDR3 bases: TGTGCCAGCTCACCGGGAGAGGCTGAAGCTTTCTTT.

The V gene is TRBV5-1, the J gene TRBJ2-1, with D possibly TRBD2 on 6 matching bases. CDR1 SGHRS and CDR2 YFSETQ come from the germline V gene. This CDR3 has 16 residues. Trimming took 4 bases from V and 4 from J, leaving 18 bases between them. The CDR3 nucleotides read TGCGCCAGCAGCCGTTCGGGAGACTATGGTTACAATGAGCAGTTCTTC. Its translation: CASSRSGDYGYNEQFF. The full variable domain, with the rest looked up from reference TRBV5-1 and TRBJ2-1, is KAGVTQTPRYLIKTRGQQVTLSCSPISGHRSVSWYQQTPGQGLQFLFEYFSETQRNKGNFPGRFSGRQFSNSRSEMNVSTLELGDSALYLCASSRSGDYGYNEQFFGPGTRLTVL.